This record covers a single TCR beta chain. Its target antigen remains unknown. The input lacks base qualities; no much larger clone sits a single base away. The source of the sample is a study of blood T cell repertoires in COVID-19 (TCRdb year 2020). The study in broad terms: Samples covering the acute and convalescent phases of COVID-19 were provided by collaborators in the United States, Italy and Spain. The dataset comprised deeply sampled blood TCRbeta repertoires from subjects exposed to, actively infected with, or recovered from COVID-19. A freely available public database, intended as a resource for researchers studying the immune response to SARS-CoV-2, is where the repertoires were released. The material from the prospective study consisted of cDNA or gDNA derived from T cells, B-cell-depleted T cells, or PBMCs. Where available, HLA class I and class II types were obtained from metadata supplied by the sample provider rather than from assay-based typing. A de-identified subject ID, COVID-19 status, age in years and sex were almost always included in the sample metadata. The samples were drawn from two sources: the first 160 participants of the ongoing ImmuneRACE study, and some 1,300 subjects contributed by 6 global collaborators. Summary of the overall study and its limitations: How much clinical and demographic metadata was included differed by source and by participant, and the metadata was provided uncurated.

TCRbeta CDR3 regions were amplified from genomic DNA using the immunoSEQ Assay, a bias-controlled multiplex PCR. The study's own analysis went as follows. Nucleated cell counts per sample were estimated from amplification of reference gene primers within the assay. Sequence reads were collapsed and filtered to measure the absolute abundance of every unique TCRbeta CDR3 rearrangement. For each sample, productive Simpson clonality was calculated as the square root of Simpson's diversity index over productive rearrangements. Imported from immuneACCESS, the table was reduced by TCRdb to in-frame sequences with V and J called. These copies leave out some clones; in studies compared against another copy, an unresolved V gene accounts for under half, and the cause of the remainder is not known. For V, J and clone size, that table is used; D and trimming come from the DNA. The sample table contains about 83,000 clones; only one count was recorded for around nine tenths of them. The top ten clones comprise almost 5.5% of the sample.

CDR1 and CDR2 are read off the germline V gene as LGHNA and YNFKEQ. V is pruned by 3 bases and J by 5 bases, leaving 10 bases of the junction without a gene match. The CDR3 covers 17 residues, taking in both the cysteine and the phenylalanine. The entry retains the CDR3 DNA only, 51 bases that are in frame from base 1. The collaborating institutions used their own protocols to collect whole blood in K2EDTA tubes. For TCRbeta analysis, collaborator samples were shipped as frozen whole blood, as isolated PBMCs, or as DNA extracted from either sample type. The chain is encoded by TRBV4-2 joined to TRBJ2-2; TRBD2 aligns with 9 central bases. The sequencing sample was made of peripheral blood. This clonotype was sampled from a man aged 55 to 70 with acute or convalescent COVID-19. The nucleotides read TGTGCCAGCAGCCAGGACCCGGCGGGGGGGCCTACCGGGGAGCTGTTTTTT. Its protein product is CASSQDPAGGPTGELFF.